The 16 T cell receptor gamma chains reported below all come from one sample, sequenced in a study of γδ T cells in repeated Plasmodium falciparum infection. Vgamma9/Vdelta2+ and Vdelta2-negative gammadelta T cells were flow-sorted from PBMC for bulk sequencing. With CATT, TCRdb re-called clones from the multiplex PCR reads. There are 20,000 to 30,000 gamma-chain clones in the sample; 3% occur only once, and 30% to 35% lies in the top ten. The source material was gamma-delta T cells from blood. These receptors were obtained from a pool of human donors (malaria-infected and uninfected, not separated).

As to this clone: The DNA is omitted, as the CDR3 cannot be located on it reliably, and the CDR3 follows TCRdb's listing. The V gene call is TRGV3, and the J gene call is absent. Germline V gene sequence: CDR1 VTNTFY, CDR2 YDVSTARD (reference sequence). The CDR3 is 33 amino acids long, termini counted. The CDR3 loop is CATWDGQMYDIRNSLAVEQHWLSQVSIGRIQHF.

This clone was counted many times. A read error may produce the germline difference seen at one junction end. This chain connects TRGV3 to TRGJP2. In germline, CDR1 is VTNTFY, CDR2 YDVSTARD (reference sequence). The CDR3 totals 16 residues. The CDR3 sequence: CATRDRPSSSDWIKTF. The CDR3 coding sequence is TGTGCCACCAGGGACAGGCCGAGTAGTAGTGATTGGATCAAGACGTTT.

This clone was counted between two and nine times. A read error likely explains why the TCRdb protein, taken from a much larger clone, differs from this DNA's translation at residue 14; the protein shown is translated from the DNA. The chain links TRGV9 to TRGJP. Assignment of the J gene here rests on matching the DNA to germline, because TCRdb gives none. This CDR3 has 17 amino acids. Germline CDR1 and CDR2: GITISATS and ISYDGTV (reference sequence). The CDR3 DNA follows: TGTGCCTTGTGGGAGGGCGCCAGGGAGTTGGGCAAAAAAGTCAAGGTATTT. It codes for CALWEGARELGKKVKVF.

In its sample, this clone was seen many times. The translation of this DNA and the TCRdb protein of a much larger clone differ at residue 11, probably owing to a read error; the protein shown here is translated from the DNA. V and J are TRGV4 and TRGJ1 or TRGJ2. The CDR3 consists of 13 residues. The germline V gene encodes CDR1 EGSTGY and CDR2 YDSYTSSV. The CDR3: CATWDGRCYKILF. The DNA for the CDR3 is TGTGCCACCTGGGATGGGCGGTGTTATAAGATACTCTTT.

The sample holds many counts of this clone. The gene calls are TRGV8 and TRGJ1 or TRGJ2. The CDR3 covers 15 residues. V trimming: 1 base; J trimming: 0 bases; junction bases outside the gene matches: 6. Germline-derived CDR1 and CDR2 are VENAVY and YDSYNSRV. CDR3 sequence (DNA): TGTGCCACCTGGGATAGAAGGGCGAATTATTATAAGAAACTCTTT. This gives the protein CATWDRRANYYKKLF.

This clone was picked up many times. A far larger clone is only one base removed, so a read error is likely. The same CDR3 is also encoded by other DNA sequences in this sample. The V and J genes are TRGV2 and TRGJ1 or TRGJ2. CDR1 is EGSNGY, CDR2 YDSYNSKV, per germline. The J segment lost 14 bases and the V segment lost 2 bases, leaving 18 bases of the junction unmatched. The CDR3 is 14 residues long. CDR3 nucleotide sequence: TGTGCCACCTGGGACGCATACGTTAAAGGCTTTCAACTCTTT. Protein sequence: CATWDAYVKGFQLF.

This clone was seen ten or more times. A far larger clone is one nucleotide away, so this likely arose from a read error. The sample has other DNA sequences that encode this CDR3 too. This chain links TRGV9 with TRGJ1 or TRGJ2. This CDR3 spans 17 amino acids. In germline, CDR1 is GITISATS, CDR2 ISYDGTV (reference sequence). CDR3 coding DNA: TGTGCCTTGTGGGAGCCAACAACCCCCTGGAATTATTATAAGAAGCTCTTT. Residues: CALWEPTTPWNYYKKLF.

This clone was seen repeatedly, ten times or more. A read error is the likely source, as a far larger clone sits one nucleotide away. The chain has TRGV9 and TRGJ1 or TRGJ2. Losses at the gene ends were 9 bases for V and 4 bases for J; bases not matched to a gene: 3. This CDR3 comprises 10 residues. Germline CDR1 reads GITISATS; CDR2 reads ISYDGTV (reference sequence). The CDR3 loop reads CALRYYKKLF. CDR3 DNA sequence: TGTGCCTTGAGGTATTATAAGAAACTCTTT.

This clone showed up just a few times. A read error is likely here: a far larger clone is one base away. The identical CDR3 is also encoded by other nucleotide sequences in the sample. The V and J genes are TRGV9 and TRGJ1 or TRGJ2. No J gene was available from TCRdb, and it was assigned here by a germline match of the DNA. Germline V gene data show CDR1 as GITISATS and CDR2 as ISYDGTV (reference sequence). The CDR3 covers 13 residues. J gave up 6 bases and V 4 bases, and 9 bases lay outside the gene matches. CDR3 sequence (DNA): TGTGCCTTGTGGGAACCTGAAACTTATAAGAAACTCTTT. Protein sequence: CALWEPETYKKLF.

This clone was seen ten or more times. This chain uses TRGV2 with TRGJP2. TCRdb supplies no J gene; here it was assigned by aligning the nucleotide sequence to germline. V trimming: 1 base; J trimming: 4 bases; junction bases outside the gene matches: 6. Germline V gene data show CDR1 as EGSNGY and CDR2 as YDSYNSKV. The CDR3 loop spans 15 amino acids. The CDR3 spells CATWDGIASDWIKTF. The CDR3 DNA is TGTGCCACCTGGGACGGAATTGCTAGTGATTGGATCAAGACGTTT.

The chain uses TRGV9 and TRGJP. Because TCRdb records no J gene, it was assigned here through a match of the DNA to germline. This CDR3 region has 16 residues. V shed 5 bases, J shed 7 bases, and the junction held 8 bases outside the gene matches. Germline V CDR1 and CDR2: GITISATS, ISYDGTV (reference sequence). CDR3 DNA sequence: TGTGCCTTGTGGGCACCCGGCGAGTTGGGCAAAAAAATCAAGGTATTT. Encoded protein: CALWAPGELGKKIKVF.

The sample holds many counts of this clone. With only one base between it and a far larger clone, this is likely a read error. Distinct nucleotide sequences in the sample also encode this CDR3. The V gene is TRGV9; the J gene was not called. Germline lookup yields CDR1 GITISATS and CDR2 ISYDGTV (reference sequence). This CDR3 comprises 15 residues. The CDR3 region is CALWELKLGKKIKVF. Here the CDR3 DNA reads TGTGCCTTGTGGGAGTTAAAGTTGGGCAAAAAAATTAAGGTATTT.

This clone was seen ten or more times. The junction departs from germline at one end; a sequencing error may be responsible. The identical CDR3 is also encoded by other nucleotide sequences in the sample. The rearrangement links TRGV4 to TRGJ1 or TRGJ2. In germline, CDR1 is EGSTGY, CDR2 YDSYTSSV. The CDR3 extends over 12 amino acids. The CDR3 spells CATWDGYYKKLF. The CDR3 nucleotides read TGTGCTACCTGGGATGGCTATTATAAGAAACTCTTT.

Remarks on this clone: A far larger clone is a single base away, which makes a read error likely. In the same sample, other DNA sequences code for this CDR3. The chain carries TRGV5 and TRGJ1 or TRGJ2. TCRdb gives no J gene; it was assigned here by matching the DNA to germline. The V segment lost 0 bases and the J segment 0 bases; nucleotides outside the gene matches: 14. This CDR3 has 18 amino acids. Germline assignment: CDR1 VINAFY and CDR2 YDVSNSKD. CDR3 DNA sequence: TGTGCCACCTGGGACAGGCCGTCCAAGTTCTCGAATTATTATAAGAAACTCTTT. It is translated as CATWDRPSKFSNYYKKLF.

This clone appeared a few times. TCRdb attributes to this sequence the protein of a much larger clone, which differs from the DNA translation at residue 2; a read error is likely, and the protein displayed is translated from the DNA. This chain joins TRGV8 and TRGJP1. The CDR3 extends over 9 amino acids. Germline V gene lookup returns CDR1 VENAVY and CDR2 YDSYNSRV. CDR3 sequence: CTTGWFKIF. For the CDR3, the DNA is TGTACCACTGGTTGGTTCAAGATATTT.

This clone has more than one count but fewer than ten. The protein that TCRdb holds for this DNA derives from a much larger clone and differs from the translated DNA at residue 10, which likely indicates a read error; the protein shown here is translated from the DNA. CDR3 protein: CATWDIGTGRFKIF. For the CDR3, the DNA is TGTGCCACCTGGGATATTGGCACTGGTCGGTTCAAGATATTT. This chain joins TRGV8 and TRGJP1. The J gene is absent in TCRdb and was assigned here via DNA matching to germline. Germline-derived CDR1 and CDR2 are VENAVY and YDSYNSRV. The CDR3 covers 14 residues.